The source of this T cell receptor (beta chain) is a study of CD8+CD57+ T cells in acquired aplastic anemia. Across the whole study: Yields of DNA that came from sorted CD4+ and CD8+ cells averaged roughly 3.2 ug.

Note on this clonotype: What it recognizes is unknown.

The study's findings and limits: CD8+ Simpson's diversity showed no significant patient-control difference.

The template for TCR beta VDJ and CDR3 sequence profiling was genomic DNA. TCRdb re-analysed the reads in MiXCR, keeping a single row per CDR3 protein. The sample shows approximately 150,000 distinct CDR3 sequences, 71% of them seen only once. Sequencing was done on patients that had shown CD8+CD57+ cell expansion by flow cytometry. The enrolled patients all had severe acquired aplastic anemia. Sequencing used sorted CD4+, CD8+, or CD8+CD57+ T cells (not recorded which) from PBMCs. The sequence was obtained from a human donor with aplastic anemia.

The CDR3 nucleotides are TGTGCCAGCAGTGAATGGGCGGGAGGCTTAGCCAAAAACATTCAGTACTTC. Its translation is CASSEWAGGLAKNIQYF. The chain links TRBV25-1 to TRBJ2-4; TRBD2 matches 8 bases. This CDR3 is built from 17 residues. Trimming cost V 1 base and J 0 bases; bases outside gene matches: 5. Germline V gives CDR1 MGHDK, CDR2 SYGVNS.